These 26 T cell receptor beta chains were sequenced from one sample in a study of T cells in Graves' hyperthyroidism and ophthalmopathy. TCR beta CDR3 regions were amplified from RNA. The HTBI primer set served for first-round RT-PCR of the TCR CDR3. TCRdb called the multiplex PCR reads again in MiXCR, with one record for every CDR3 protein. This table holds a few hundred thousand distinct CDR3 sequences, about a sixth found once. Sequencing was performed on blood. The receptors were sampled from a woman in her forties with Graves' ophthalmopathy.

In its sample, this clonotype was seen a few times. The chain carries TRBV6-1 and TRBJ2-1; no reliable D call. This CDR3 has 15 residues. V was cut by 4 bases and J by 5 bases, with 15 bases left in between. Germline CDR1 reads MNHNS; CDR2 reads SASEGT. The CDR3 sequence is CASSVRPKLNNEQFF. DNA for the CDR3: TGTGCCAGCAGTGTTCGACCCAAACTTAACAATGAGCAGTTCTTC.

In its sample, this clonotype was seen many times. The chain employs TRBV7-3 and TRBJ2-2; D unclear. The CDR3 contains 13 residues. The germline V and J ends were trimmed by 6 bases and 4 bases, with 9 bases remaining between them. CDR1 is SGHTA, CDR2 FQGTGA, per germline. The CDR3 sequence: CASSLDSTGELFF. The CDR3 coding sequence is TGTGCCAGCAGTCTCGACTCCACCGGGGAGCTGTTTTTT.

J is TRBJ1-2 and V is TRBV6-2 or TRBV6-3; D gene uncertain. V gave up 6 bases and J gave up 7 bases, with 24 bases separating them. The CDR3 extends over 16 amino acids. Germline V gives CDR1 MNHEY, CDR2 SVGEGT. The CDR3 loop is CASSQTRGVDLLGYTF. For the CDR3, the DNA is TGTGCCAGCAGCCAAACACGGGGAGTTGATCTTCTTGGCTACACCTTC.

The chain carries TRBV19 and TRBJ2-1; D is unclear. V was shortened by 0 bases and J by 0 bases, with 15 bases between the two germline ends. The CDR3 sequence is 18 residues long. CDR1 and CDR2 (germline): LNHDA, SQIVND (reference sequence). The CDR3 DNA reads TGTGCCAGTAGTATAGACCACTTTGGGTACTACTCCTACAATGAGCAGTTCTTC. Its protein product is CASSIDHFGYYSYNEQFF.

This clonotype was picked up many times. The chain couples TRBV27 to TRBJ1-5, with D possibly matching TRBD1 (6 bases). With 3 bases removed from V and 3 bases from J, the gap between germline ends came to 12 bases. CDR1 MNHEY and CDR2 SMNVEV come from the germline V gene (reference sequence). The CDR3 runs 15 residues. CDR3 coding DNA: TGTGCCAGCAGTTTCGGGGGCGCCTTCAATCAGCCCCAGCATTTT. Encoded protein: CASSFGGAFNQPQHF.

This clonotype has at least ten counts. V and J are TRBV11-2 and TRBJ2-7, with unresolved D. Germline values: CDR1 SGHAT, CDR2 FQNNGV. Between the trimmed V and J ends, which lost 1 base and 6 bases, there was a span of 13 bases. The CDR3 has 14 residues. This CDR3 reads CASSLVGSAPEQYF. CDR3 DNA sequence: TGTGCCAGCAGCTTAGTAGGCTCGGCACCCGAGCAGTACTTC. Variable domain in full (rest from reference TRBV11-2 and TRBJ2-7): EAGVAQSPRYKIIEKRQSVAFWCNPISGHATLYWYQQILGQGPKLLIQFQNNGVVDDSQLPKDRFSAERLKGVDSTLKIQPAKLEDSAVYLCASSLVGSAPEQYFGPGTRLTVT.

This clonotype occurred many times. The chain carries TRBV3-1 and TRBJ1-2, with D perhaps matching TRBD1 (6 bases). CDR3 size: 13 residues. CDR1 is LGHDT and CDR2 is YNNKEL in the germline V gene (reference sequence). V gave up 1 base and J gave up 8 bases, with 11 bases separating them. The CDR3 here is CASSQGGARGYTF. The DNA for the CDR3 is TGTGCCAGCAGCCAAGGGGGGGCCCGGGGCTACACCTTC.

V is TRBV2 and J is TRBJ1-4; 9 nucleotides align to TRBD1. Per germline, CDR1 SNHLY and CDR2 FYNNEI. Trimming at V came to 4 bases and at J to 5 bases, leaving 5 bases not matched to a gene. The CDR3 totals 15 residues. CDR3 sequence reads: CASSAQGAKNEKLFF. CDR3 DNA sequence: TGTGCCAGCAGTGCACAGGGGGCCAAGAATGAAAAACTGTTTTTT.

This clonotype was counted ten times or more. The J gene is TRBJ2-3, the V gene TRBV6-2 or TRBV6-3; 8 nucleotides line up with TRBD2. J gave up 6 bases and V 2 bases, and 1 base lay outside the gene matches. Germline V CDR1 and CDR2: MNHEY, SVGEGT. The CDR3 is 13 residues long. In DNA, the CDR3 is TGTGCCAGCAGTTACAGACTAGCGGATACGCAGTATTTT. This encodes CASSYRLADTQYF.

This clonotype was observed many times. This chain connects TRBV20-1 to TRBJ1-2; perhaps TRBD1 as D (5 bases). The CDR3 consists of 14 residues. Germline-derived CDR1 and CDR2 are DFQATT and SNEGSKA (reference sequence). Trimming stripped 1 base from V and 0 bases from J, with 9 bases between. In DNA, the CDR3 is TGCAGTGCTAGAGTCGACAGTGCTAACTATGGCTACACCTTC. The encoded protein is CSARVDSANYGYTF.

The V gene is TRBV13, the J gene TRBJ2-3; 10 positions match TRBD1. J gave up 5 bases and V 5 bases, and 7 bases lay outside the gene matches. Germline CDR1 and CDR2: PRHDT and FYEKMQ (reference sequence). The length of the CDR3 is 15 residues. CDR3 residues: CASSVGTGVGDTQYF. The CDR3 DNA follows: TGTGCCAGCAGCGTCGGGACAGGGGTTGGAGATACGCAGTATTTT.

This clonotype turned up a few times. The chain recombines TRBV20-1 with TRBJ1-2; no clear D gene. The CDR3 contains 14 residues. Germline CDR1 reads DFQATT; CDR2 reads SNEGSKA (reference sequence). V shed 6 bases and J shed 1 base, with 15 bases lying between them. The CDR3 nucleotides read TGCAGTGCCCCCCCGGGAGGTAGTAACTATGGCTACACCTTC. This translates into CSAPPGGSNYGYTF.

The rearrangement links TRBV19 to TRBJ1-5; D uncertain. Germline-derived CDR1 and CDR2 are LNHDA and SQIVND (reference sequence). V was shortened by 3 bases and J by 4 bases, with 7 bases between the two germline ends. This CDR3 has 13 residues. CDR3 nucleotide sequence: TGTGCCAGTAGTATTATCCAGAATCAGCCCCAGCATTTT. Translating gives CASSIIQNQPQHF.

This clonotype has only a few counts. The rearrangement uses TRBV6-2 or TRBV6-3 and TRBJ1-4; TRBD1 might be the D (5 bases). The germline V gene encodes CDR1 MNHEY and CDR2 SVGEGT. The CDR3 has 16 amino acids. Trimming removed 6 bases at V and 3 bases at J, with 17 bases between. The CDR3 loop is CASRSLTGLANEKLFF. DNA for the CDR3: TGTGCCAGCAGATCTCTAACAGGCCTTGCTAATGAAAAACTGTTTTTT.

Ten or more counts support this clonotype. This chain links TRBV18 with TRBJ1-1; D not certain. V was trimmed by 0 bases and J by 1 base, leaving 9 bases between them. In germline, CDR1 is KGHSH, CDR2 LQKENI. The CDR3 covers 15 residues. The CDR3, as DNA: TGTGCCAGCTCACCACCGCAAAAGGGGAACACTGAAGCTTTCTTT. This codes for CASSPPQKGNTEAFF.

There are many counts of this clonotype. CDR3 in amino acids: CASRRQENSYEQYF. The CDR3 nucleotides are TGTGCCAGCAGACGACAGGAAAACTCCTACGAGCAGTACTTC. This chain links TRBV3-1 with TRBJ2-7, with a weak D call TRBD1 (6 bases). With 6 bases removed from V and 0 bases from J, the gap between germline ends came to 12 bases. The CDR3 covers 14 residues. CDR1 and CDR2 from the germline V gene are LGHDT and YNNKEL (reference sequence).

There are many counts of this clonotype. This sequence joins TRBV6-1 and TRBJ1-2; TRBD1 agrees at 7 bases. The CDR3 has 17 residues. Looked up from germline, CDR1 is MNHNS and CDR2 is SASEGT. V was pared by 4 bases and J by 10 bases, with 21 bases of the junction left unmatched. CDR3 sequence (DNA): TGTGCCAGCAGTGGGGGGGTCACCGGGACAGTGGGACGTGCCTACACCTTC. This translates into CASSGGVTGTVGRAYTF.

The CDR3 DNA follows: TGTGCCAGCAGTCCAGTAAGGGGAACTGAAGCTTTCTTT. Its translation is CASSPVRGTEAFF. This chain joins TRBV12-3 or TRBV12-4 and TRBJ1-1; possible D gene TRBD1, 5 bases. The V end was cut by 5 bases, the J end by 5 bases, with 12 bases between. The CDR3 covers 13 residues.

The chain combines TRBV7-3 with TRBJ2-2; the match to TRBD2 covers 7 bases. V was clipped by 0 bases and J by 6 bases; unmatched bases: 4. This CDR3 is 15 amino acids long. Germline assignment: CDR1 SGHTA and CDR2 FQGTGA. CDR3 bases: TGTGCCAGCAGCTTAACTAGCGGGCGGCCCGGGGAGCTGTTTTTT. Its protein is CASSLTSGRPGELFF.

The chain carries TRBV20-1 and TRBJ2-1; D unresolved. The length of the CDR3 is 13 residues. Trimming removed 5 bases from V and 3 bases from J, with 11 bases in between. Germline loops: CDR1 DFQATT, CDR2 SNEGSKA (reference sequence). CDR3 bases: TGCAGTGCTGGCCTTTCGGGCTACAATGAGCAGTTCTTC. Amino acid sequence: CSAGLSGYNEQFF.

This clonotype has just a few counts. An end of the junction does not agree with germline; a read error may underlie this. The genes are TRBV11-2 and TRBJ1-3; D might be TRBD1 (5 bases). Germline V lookup: CDR1 SGHAT, CDR2 FQNNGV. The CDR3 consists of 16 residues. CDR3: CASSIDRDPSGNTIYF. Written as DNA, the CDR3 is TGTGCCAGCAGCATAGACCGGGACCCCTCTGGAAACACCATATATTTT.

As to this clonotype: A clone one base away is much larger, so this may be a read error. The V call is TRBV6-1, the J call TRBJ2-1, with 11 nucleotides matching TRBD2. Germline lookup yields CDR1 MNHNS and CDR2 SASEGT. CDR3 length equals 19 residues. After removal of 7 bases from V and 0 bases from J, the junction contained 14 bases not matched to a gene. CDR3 DNA: TGTGCCAGCATTCCGGTCCCGAGACTAGCGGGAAGCTCCTACAATGAGCAGTTCTTC. Amino acids: CASIPVPRLAGSSYNEQFF.

This clonotype was seen ten or more times. The chain recombines TRBV5-1 with TRBJ2-1; TRBD1 is a possible D gene (6 bases). Trimming took off 4 bases at V and 6 bases at J, with 14 bases between the two ends. The CDR3 spans 14 residues. The germline CDR1 and CDR2 sequences are SGHRS and YFSETQ. CDR3 sequence reads: CASSAQDSANEQFF. The CDR3 region has the DNA TGCGCCAGCAGCGCCCAGGACAGTGCCAATGAGCAGTTCTTC.

This clonotype was seen repeatedly, ten times or more. V usage is TRBV6-1 and J usage is TRBJ2-1; D may be TRBD1 or TRBD2 (5 bases each). V was trimmed by 7 bases and J by 7 bases, leaving 14 bases between them. The V gene's germline CDR1 is MNHNS and CDR2 SASEGT. This CDR3 comprises 13 residues. CDR3 residues: CASTGVRGNEQFF. CDR3 nucleotides: TGTGCCAGCACCGGGGTAAGGGGTAATGAGCAGTTCTTC.

This clonotype was observed a few times. The V and J genes are TRBV10-3 and TRBJ2-7; 11 nucleotides agree with TRBD1. Germline V lookup: CDR1 ENHRY, CDR2 SYGVKD. The V gene end was trimmed by 6 bases and the J gene end by 1 base; junction bases not matched to a gene: 5. This CDR3 is 15 amino acids long. CDR3 DNA: TGTGCCATCAGCGGGGACAGGGGGGATTCCTACGAGCAGTACTTC. Its protein product is CAISGDRGDSYEQYF.

The chain employs TRBV28 and TRBJ1-2; no reliable D call. The CDR3 is 15 amino acids. Trimming took off 2 bases at V and 0 bases at J, with 10 bases between the two ends. The germline V gene encodes CDR1 MDHEN and CDR2 SYDVKM. CDR3 region: CASSLNPAPNYGYTF. The CDR3 bases are TGTGCCAGCAGTTTAAATCCAGCCCCTAACTATGGCTACACCTTC.